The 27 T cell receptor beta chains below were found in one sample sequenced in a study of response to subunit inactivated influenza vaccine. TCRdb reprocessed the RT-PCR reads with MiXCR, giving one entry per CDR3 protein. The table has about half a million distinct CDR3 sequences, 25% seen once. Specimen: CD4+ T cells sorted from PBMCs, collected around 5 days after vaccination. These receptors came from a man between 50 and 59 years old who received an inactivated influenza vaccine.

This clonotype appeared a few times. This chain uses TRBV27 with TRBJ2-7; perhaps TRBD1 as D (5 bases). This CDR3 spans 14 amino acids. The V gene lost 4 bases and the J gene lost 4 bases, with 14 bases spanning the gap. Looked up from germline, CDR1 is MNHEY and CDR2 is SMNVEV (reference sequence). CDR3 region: CASSSNRKTYEQYF. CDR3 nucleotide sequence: TGTGCCAGCAGTTCGAACAGGAAAACTTACGAGCAGTACTTC.

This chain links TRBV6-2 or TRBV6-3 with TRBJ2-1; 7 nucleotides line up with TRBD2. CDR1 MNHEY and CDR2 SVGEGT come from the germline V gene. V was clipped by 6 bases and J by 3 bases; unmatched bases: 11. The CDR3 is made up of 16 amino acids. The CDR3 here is CASRSPLASSYNEQFF. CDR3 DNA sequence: TGTGCCAGCAGGAGCCCACTAGCGTCGAGCTACAATGAGCAGTTCTTC.

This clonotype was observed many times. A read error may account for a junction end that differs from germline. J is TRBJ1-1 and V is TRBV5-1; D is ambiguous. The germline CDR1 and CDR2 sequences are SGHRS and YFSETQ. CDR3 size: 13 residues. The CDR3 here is CASSLEGNTEAFF. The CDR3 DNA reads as TGTGCCAGCAGTTTAGAGGGGAACACTGAAGCTTTCTTT.

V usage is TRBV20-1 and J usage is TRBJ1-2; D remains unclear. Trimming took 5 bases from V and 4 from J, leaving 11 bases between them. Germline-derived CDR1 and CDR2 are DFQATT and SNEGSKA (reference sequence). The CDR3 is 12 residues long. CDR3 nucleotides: TGCAGTGCTGACATGGGAAGCTATGGCTACACCTTC. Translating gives CSADMGSYGYTF.

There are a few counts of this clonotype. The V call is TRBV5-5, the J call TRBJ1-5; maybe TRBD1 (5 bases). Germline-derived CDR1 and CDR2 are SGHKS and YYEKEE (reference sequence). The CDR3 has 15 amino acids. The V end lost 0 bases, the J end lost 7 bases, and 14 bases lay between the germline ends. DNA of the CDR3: TGTGCCAGCAGCTTGGCCGGGACTCCAAGACAGCCCCAGCATTTT. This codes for CASSLAGTPRQPQHF.

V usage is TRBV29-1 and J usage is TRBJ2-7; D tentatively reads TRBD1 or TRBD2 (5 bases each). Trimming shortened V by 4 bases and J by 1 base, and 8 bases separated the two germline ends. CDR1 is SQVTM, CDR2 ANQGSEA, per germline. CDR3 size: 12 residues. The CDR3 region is CSVGGTSYEQYF. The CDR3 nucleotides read TGCAGCGTTGGAGGGACGTCCTACGAGCAGTACTTC.

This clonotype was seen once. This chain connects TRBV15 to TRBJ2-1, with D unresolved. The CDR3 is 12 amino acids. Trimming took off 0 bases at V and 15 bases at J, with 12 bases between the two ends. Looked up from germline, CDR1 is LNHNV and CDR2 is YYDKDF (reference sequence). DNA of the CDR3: TGTGCCACCAGCAGAGATCGCAGAGTGCTGTTCTTC. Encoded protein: CATSRDRRVLFF.

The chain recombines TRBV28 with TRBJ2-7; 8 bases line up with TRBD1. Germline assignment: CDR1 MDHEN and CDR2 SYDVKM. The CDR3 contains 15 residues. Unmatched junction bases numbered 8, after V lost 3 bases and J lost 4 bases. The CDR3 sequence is CASSFPDRGGYEQYF. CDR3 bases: TGTGCCAGCAGTTTCCCAGACAGGGGAGGTTACGAGCAGTACTTC.

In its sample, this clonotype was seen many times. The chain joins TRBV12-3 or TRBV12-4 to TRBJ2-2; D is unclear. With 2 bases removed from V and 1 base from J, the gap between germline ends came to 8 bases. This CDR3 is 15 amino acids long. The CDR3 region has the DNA TGTGCCAGCAGTTTATCGGGTCGGAACACCGGGGAGCTGTTTTTT. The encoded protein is CASSLSGRNTGELFF.

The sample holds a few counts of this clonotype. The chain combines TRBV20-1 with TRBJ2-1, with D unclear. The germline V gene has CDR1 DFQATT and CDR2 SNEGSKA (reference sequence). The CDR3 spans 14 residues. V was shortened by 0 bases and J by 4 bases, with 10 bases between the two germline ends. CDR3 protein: CSARDGRFYNEQFF. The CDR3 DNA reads TGCAGTGCTAGAGATGGGCGGTTTTACAATGAGCAGTTCTTC.

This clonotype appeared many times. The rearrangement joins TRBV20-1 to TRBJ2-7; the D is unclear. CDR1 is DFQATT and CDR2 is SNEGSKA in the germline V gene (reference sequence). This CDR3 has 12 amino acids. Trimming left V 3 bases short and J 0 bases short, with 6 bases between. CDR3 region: CSASKASYEQYF. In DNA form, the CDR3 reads TGCAGTGCTAGTAAGGCCTCCTACGAGCAGTACTTC.

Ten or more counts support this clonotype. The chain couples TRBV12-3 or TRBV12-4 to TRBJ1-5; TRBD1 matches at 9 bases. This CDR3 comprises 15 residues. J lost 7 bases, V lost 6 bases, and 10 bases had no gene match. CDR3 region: CASRRTGGLLQPQHF. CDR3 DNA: TGTGCCAGCAGGCGAACAGGGGGCCTTTTGCAGCCCCAGCATTTT.

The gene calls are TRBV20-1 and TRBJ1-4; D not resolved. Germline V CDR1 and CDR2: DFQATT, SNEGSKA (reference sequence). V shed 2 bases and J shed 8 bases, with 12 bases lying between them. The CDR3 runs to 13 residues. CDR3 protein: CSARMTHGEKLFF. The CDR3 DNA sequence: TGCAGTGCTAGAATGACCCACGGCGAAAAACTGTTTTTT.

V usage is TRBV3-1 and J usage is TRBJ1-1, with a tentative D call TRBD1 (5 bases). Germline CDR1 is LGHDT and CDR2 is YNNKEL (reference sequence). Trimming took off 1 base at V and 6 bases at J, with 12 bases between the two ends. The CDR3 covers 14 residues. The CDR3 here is CASSQAGGEAEAFF. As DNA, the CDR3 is TGTGCCAGCAGCCAAGCGGGGGGAGAGGCTGAAGCTTTCTTT.

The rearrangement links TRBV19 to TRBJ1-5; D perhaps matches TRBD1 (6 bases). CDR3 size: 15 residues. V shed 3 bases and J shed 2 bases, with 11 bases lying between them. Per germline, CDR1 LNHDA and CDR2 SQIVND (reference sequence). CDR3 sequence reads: CASSISRQGNQPQHF. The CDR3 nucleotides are TGTGCCAGTAGTATCTCCCGACAGGGCAATCAGCCCCAGCATTTT.

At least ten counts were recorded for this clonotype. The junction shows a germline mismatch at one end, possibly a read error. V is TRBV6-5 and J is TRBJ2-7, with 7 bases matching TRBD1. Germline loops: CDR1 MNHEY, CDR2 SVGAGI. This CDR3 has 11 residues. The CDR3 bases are TGCGCCAGCAGACAGGGTTACGAGCAGTACTTC. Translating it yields CASRQGYEQYF.

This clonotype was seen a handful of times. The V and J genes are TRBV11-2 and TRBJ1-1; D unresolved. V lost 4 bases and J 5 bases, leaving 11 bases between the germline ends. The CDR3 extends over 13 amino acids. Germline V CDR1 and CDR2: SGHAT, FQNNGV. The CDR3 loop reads CASSSRTHTEAFF. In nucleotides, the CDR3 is TGTGCCAGCAGCTCCCGGACGCATACTGAAGCTTTCTTT.

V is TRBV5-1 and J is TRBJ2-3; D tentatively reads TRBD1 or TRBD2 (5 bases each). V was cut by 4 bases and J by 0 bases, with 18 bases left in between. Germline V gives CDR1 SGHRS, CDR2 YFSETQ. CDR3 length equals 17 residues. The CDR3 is CASSKTGREGSTDTQYF. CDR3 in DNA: TGCGCCAGCAGCAAGACGGGTAGAGAGGGGAGCACAGATACGCAGTATTTT.

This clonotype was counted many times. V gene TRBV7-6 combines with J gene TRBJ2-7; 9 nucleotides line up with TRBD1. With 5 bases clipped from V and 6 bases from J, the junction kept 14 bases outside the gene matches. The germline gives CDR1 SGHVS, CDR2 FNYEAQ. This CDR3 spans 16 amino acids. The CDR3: CASSPGRGTGKSEQYF. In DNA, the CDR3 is TGTGCCAGCAGCCCCGGCCGAGGGACAGGGAAGTCCGAGCAGTACTTC.

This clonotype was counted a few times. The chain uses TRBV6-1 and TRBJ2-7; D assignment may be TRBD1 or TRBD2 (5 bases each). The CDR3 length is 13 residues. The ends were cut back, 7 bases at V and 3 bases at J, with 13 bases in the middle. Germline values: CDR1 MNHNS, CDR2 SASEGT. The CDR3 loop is CASTPRGVYEQYF. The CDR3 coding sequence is TGTGCCAGCACCCCGAGAGGGGTCTACGAGCAGTACTTC.

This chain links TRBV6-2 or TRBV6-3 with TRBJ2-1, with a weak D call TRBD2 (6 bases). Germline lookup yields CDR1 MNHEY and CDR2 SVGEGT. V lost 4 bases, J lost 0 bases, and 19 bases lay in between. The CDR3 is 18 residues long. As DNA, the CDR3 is TGTGCCAGCAGTTCTCCCTCCAGGGCGGGGAGCTCCTACAATGAGCAGTTCTTC. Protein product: CASSSPSRAGSSYNEQFF.

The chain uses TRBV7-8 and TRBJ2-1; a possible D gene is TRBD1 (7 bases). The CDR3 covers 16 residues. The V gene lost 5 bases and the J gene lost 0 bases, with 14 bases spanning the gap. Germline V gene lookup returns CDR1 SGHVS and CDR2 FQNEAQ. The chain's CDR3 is CASSTGGGRSYNEQFF. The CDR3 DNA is TGTGCCAGCAGCACCGGAGGGGGCCGCTCCTACAATGAGCAGTTCTTC.

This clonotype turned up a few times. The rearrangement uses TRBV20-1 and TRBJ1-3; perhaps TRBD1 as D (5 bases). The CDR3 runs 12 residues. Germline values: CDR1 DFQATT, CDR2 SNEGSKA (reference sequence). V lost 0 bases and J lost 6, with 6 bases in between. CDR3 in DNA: TGCAGTGCTAGAGAGGGGCAAAACACCATATATTTT. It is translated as CSAREGQNTIYF.

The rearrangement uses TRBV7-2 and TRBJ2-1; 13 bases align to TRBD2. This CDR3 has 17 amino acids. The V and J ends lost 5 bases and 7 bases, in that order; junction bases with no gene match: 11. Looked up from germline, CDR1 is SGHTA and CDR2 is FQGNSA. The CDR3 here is CASSLHLLAGGPNEQFF. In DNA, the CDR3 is TGTGCCAGCAGCCTTCATTTACTAGCGGGAGGGCCGAATGAGCAGTTCTTC.

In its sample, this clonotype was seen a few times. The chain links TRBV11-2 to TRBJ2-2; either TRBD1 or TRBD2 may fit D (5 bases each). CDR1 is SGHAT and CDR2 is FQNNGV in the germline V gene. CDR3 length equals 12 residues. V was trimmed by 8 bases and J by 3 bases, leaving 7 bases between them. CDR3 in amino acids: CASGTHTGELFF. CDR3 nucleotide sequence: TGTGCCAGCGGGACGCACACCGGGGAGCTGTTTTTT.

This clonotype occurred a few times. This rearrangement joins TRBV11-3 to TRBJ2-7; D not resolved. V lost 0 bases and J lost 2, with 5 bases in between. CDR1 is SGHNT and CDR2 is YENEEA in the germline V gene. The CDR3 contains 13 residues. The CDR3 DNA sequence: TGTGCCAGCAGCTTAGATCACACCTACGAGCAGTACTTC. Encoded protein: CASSLDHTYEQYF.

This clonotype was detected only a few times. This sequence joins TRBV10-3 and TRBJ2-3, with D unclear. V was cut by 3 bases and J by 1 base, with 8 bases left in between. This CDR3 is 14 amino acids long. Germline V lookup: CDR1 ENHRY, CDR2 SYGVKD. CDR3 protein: CAISEPGRTDTQYF. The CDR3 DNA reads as TGTGCCATCAGTGAACCCGGCCGCACAGATACGCAGTATTTT.